A single sample gave rise to the 30 T cell receptor beta chains below, sequenced in a study of T cell changes during pregnancy in multiple sclerosis. Sequencing used immunoSEQ multiplex PCR; TCRdb keeps in-frame clones, though not all of them. This table has roughly 25,000 clones, around nine tenths appearing once. Sequenced here: CD8+ T cells from peripheral blood mononuclear cells, sampled in the first trimester of pregnancy. Receptors were obtained from a female donor in good health, enrolled as a control in a pregnancy study.

The rearrangement joins TRBV19 to TRBJ2-7, with D maybe TRBD1 (5 bases). The V end lost 1 base, the J end lost 0 bases, and 10 bases lay between the germline ends. The CDR3 sequence is 15 residues long. CDR1 LNHDA and CDR2 SQIVND come from the germline V gene (reference sequence). The CDR3 is CASSIGTPSSYEQYF. CDR3 in DNA: TGTGCCAGTAGTATAGGGACACCATCCTCCTACGAGCAGTACTTC.

The V call is TRBV7-8, the J call TRBJ1-1; TRBD1 agrees at 7 bases. The V segment lost 5 bases and the J segment 2 bases; nucleotides outside the gene matches: 5. The CDR3 length is 14 residues. Germline values: CDR1 SGHVS, CDR2 FQNEAQ. This CDR3 reads CASSRRDSNTEAFF. CDR3 nucleotides: TGTGCCAGCAGCCGCCGGGACAGTAACACTGAAGCTTTCTTT.

This chain joins TRBV7-8 and TRBJ2-3; unclear D gene. V was shortened by 6 bases and J by 11 bases, with 3 bases between the two germline ends. CDR1 and CDR2 (germline): SGHVS, FQNEAQ. The CDR3 is 8 residues long. CDR3 amino acids: CASSRQYF. CDR3 DNA sequence: TGTGCCAGCAGTCGGCAGTATTTT.

The V gene is TRBV15, the J gene TRBJ2-5, with D perhaps TRBD2 (5 bases). CDR1 and CDR2 (germline): LNHNV, YYDKDF (reference sequence). Trimming took 3 bases from V and 3 from J, leaving 14 bases between them. The CDR3 runs to 15 residues. This CDR3 reads CATSRTSGSKETQYF. The CDR3 DNA sequence: TGTGCCACCAGCAGGACCTCGGGGAGTAAAGAGACCCAGTACTTC.

The gene calls are TRBV29-1 and TRBJ2-3, with D possibly being TRBD2 (6 bases). CDR3 length: 12 residues. Germline loops: CDR1 SQVTM, CDR2 ANQGSEA. Trimming cost V 3 bases and J 3 bases, with 7 bases left between them. CDR3 DNA: TGCAGCGTTGAGCTAGCGACAGATACGCAGTATTTT. It codes for CSVELATDTQYF.

The chain employs TRBV11-2 and TRBJ2-7, with D possibly matching TRBD1 (6 bases). Trimming took off 1 base at V and 5 bases at J, with 18 bases between the two ends. This CDR3 has 16 residues. Germline-derived CDR1 and CDR2 are SGHAT and FQNNGV. The CDR3 DNA reads as TGTGCCAGCAGCTTAGTAGCCCCCGACAGGTCTAACGAGCAGTACTTC. As protein: CASSLVAPDRSNEQYF.

The chain has TRBV11-2 and TRBJ2-1; no reliable D call. V was clipped by 1 base and J by 6 bases, with 13 bases between them. Germline lookup yields CDR1 SGHAT and CDR2 FQNNGV. CDR3 length equals 15 residues. CDR3: CASSLGVSVANEQFF. Written as DNA, the CDR3 is TGTGCCAGCAGCTTAGGTGTGAGTGTAGCCAATGAGCAGTTCTTC. Full variable domain (rest looked up from reference TRBV11-2 and TRBJ2-1): EAGVAQSPRYKIIEKRQSVAFWCNPISGHATLYWYQQILGQGPKLLIQFQNNGVVDDSQLPKDRFSAERLKGVDSTLKIQPAKLEDSAVYLCASSLGVSVANEQFFGPGTRLTVL.

The V and J genes are TRBV9 and TRBJ2-1, with 11 positions matching TRBD2. In germline, CDR1 is SGDLS, CDR2 YYNGEE. The CDR3 has 16 amino acids. Trimming cost V 0 bases and J 9 bases; bases outside gene matches: 8. CDR3: CASSVAGSGRVGEQFF. The CDR3 nucleotides read TGTGCCAGCAGCGTAGCGGGTAGCGGGAGGGTAGGTGAGCAGTTCTTC.

This chain connects TRBV19 to TRBJ2-1; D is uncertain. V was trimmed by 1 base and J by 9 bases, leaving 4 bases between them. CDR3 size: 11 residues. Germline V gene lookup returns CDR1 LNHDA and CDR2 SQIVND (reference sequence). The CDR3 nucleotides are TGTGCCAGTAGTATAGGGCTTGAGCAGTTCTTC. It encodes CASSIGLEQFF. Looking up the rest from reference TRBV19 and TRBJ2-1 gives the full variable domain: DGGITQSPKYLFRKEGQNVTLSCEQNLNHDAMYWYRQDPGQGLRLIYYSQIVNDFQKGDIAEGYSVSREKKESFPLTVTSAQKNPTAFYLCASSIGLEQFFGPGTRLTVL.

This clone was picked up one time. CDR3 sequence (DNA): TGTGCCAGCAGCCTCGGACAGGGAAGTGAGGAGGATGAAAAACTGTTTTTT. It specifies CASSLGQGSEEDEKLFF. The V gene is TRBV7-3, the J gene TRBJ1-4; the match to TRBD1 covers 8 bases. CDR1 and CDR2 from the germline V gene are SGHTA and FQGTGA. This CDR3 comprises 17 residues. V shed 5 bases, J shed 6 bases, and the junction held 14 bases outside the gene matches. Supplemented by reference TRBV7-3 and TRBJ1-4, the full variable domain reads GAGVSQTPSNKVTEKGKYVELRCDPISGHTALYWYRQSLGQGPEFLIYFQGTGAADDSGLPNDRFFAVRPEGSVSTLKIQRTERGDSAVYLCASSLGQGSEEDEKLFFGSGTQLSVL.

The V and J genes are TRBV10-3 and TRBJ2-3; 14 bases match TRBD2. V shed 6 bases and J 4 bases; nucleotides not matched to a gene: 6. The CDR3 covers 16 residues. Germline loops: CDR1 ENHRY, CDR2 SYGVKD. The chain's CDR3 is CAIRAGTSGSADTQYF. The DNA for the CDR3 is TGTGCCATCAGGGCGGGGACTAGCGGGAGTGCAGATACGCAGTATTTT.

The rearrangement links TRBV7-8 to TRBJ2-2; D is uncertain. Germline CDR1 SGHVS, CDR2 FQNEAQ. V lost 5 bases and J 8 bases, leaving 6 bases between the germline ends. This CDR3 is built from 11 residues. Here the CDR3 DNA reads TGTGCCAGCAGCCCAGGAGGGGAGCTGTTTTTT. Protein sequence: CASSPGGELFF.

The chain joins TRBV13 to TRBJ1-2, with 7 bases lining up with TRBD1. This CDR3 is 15 amino acids long. Germline V gives CDR1 PRHDT, CDR2 FYEKMQ (reference sequence). Trimming cost V 1 base and J 2 bases; bases outside gene matches: 4. The CDR3 loop is CASSLDRGSNYGYTF. CDR3 DNA: TGTGCCAGCAGCTTAGACAGGGGTTCGAACTATGGCTACACCTTC.

This chain joins TRBV27 and TRBJ2-2, with 9 positions matching TRBD1. This CDR3 is built from 14 residues. Germline CDR1 reads MNHEY; CDR2 reads SMNVEV (reference sequence). Trimming took 5 bases from V and 7 from J; bases not matched to a gene: 5. CDR3 residues: CASSPGTGFGELFF. For the CDR3, the DNA is TGTGCCAGCAGTCCTGGGACAGGGTTCGGGGAGCTGTTTTTT.

V is TRBV18 and J is TRBJ1-1; D unclear. Looked up from germline, CDR1 is KGHSH and CDR2 is LQKENI. V was shortened by 3 bases and J by 5 bases, with 7 bases between the two germline ends. The length of the CDR3 is 12 residues. The chain's CDR3 is CASSPTGTEAFF. CDR3 DNA sequence: TGTGCCAGCTCACCGACGGGGACTGAAGCTTTCTTT. Looking up the rest from reference TRBV18 and TRBJ1-1 gives the full variable domain: NAGVMQNPRHLVRRRGQEARLRCSPMKGHSHVYWYRQLPEEGLKFMVYLQKENIIDESGMPKERFSAEFPKEGPSILRIQQVVRGDSAAYFCASSPTGTEAFFGQGTRLTVV.

This chain connects TRBV4-2 to TRBJ2-3; TRBD2 aligns across 10 bases. There are 18 residues in the CDR3. The germline CDR1 and CDR2 sequences are LGHNA and YNFKEQ. With 0 bases clipped from V and 4 bases from J, the junction kept 10 bases outside the gene matches. CDR3 sequence reads: CASSQEEASGSWADTQYF. The CDR3 DNA follows: TGTGCCAGCAGCCAAGAAGAGGCTAGCGGGAGTTGGGCAGATACGCAGTATTTT.

The chain carries TRBV30 and TRBJ2-1; TRBD2 aligns across 9 bases. Germline V lookup: CDR1 GTSNPN, CDR2 SVGIG (reference sequence). The CDR3 is made up of 19 amino acids. J lost 4 bases, V lost 2 bases, and 18 bases had no gene match. The CDR3: CAWSQYPTAASGTYNEQFF. CDR3 bases: TGTGCCTGGAGTCAGTACCCCACGGCGGCTAGCGGGACTTACAATGAGCAGTTCTTC.

The rearrangement links TRBV4-2 to TRBJ1-1, with D unclear. In germline, CDR1 is LGHNA, CDR2 YNFKEQ. Trimming cost V 1 base and J 0 bases, with 18 bases left between them. The CDR3 consists of 18 residues. The CDR3 loop is CASSQVPPSAGMNTEAFF. The CDR3 DNA follows: TGTGCCAGCAGCCAAGTTCCCCCCTCGGCAGGAATGAACACTGAAGCTTTCTTT.

This chain links TRBV7-8 with TRBJ1-1; possibly TRBD1 for D (6 bases). Germline values: CDR1 SGHVS, CDR2 FQNEAQ. This CDR3 spans 12 amino acids. The ends were cut back, 3 bases at V and 4 bases at J, with 6 bases in the middle. This chain's CDR3 is CASSLTGTEAFF. The CDR3 DNA sequence: TGTGCCAGCAGCTTGACAGGCACTGAAGCTTTCTTT.

V usage is TRBV6-1 and J usage is TRBJ2-1; 13 bases align to TRBD2. The germline CDR1 and CDR2 sequences are MNHNS and SASEGT. The junction had 0 bases not matched to a gene; V was cut back by 6 bases and J by 4 bases. The CDR3 runs 14 residues. DNA of the CDR3: TGTGCCAGCAGGGGACTAGCGGGGTACAATGAGCAGTTCTTC. Translation: CASRGLAGYNEQFF.

J is TRBJ2-7 and V is TRBV7-6; D unclear. Trimming removed 2 bases at V and 6 bases at J, with 11 bases between. CDR1 and CDR2 (germline): SGHVS, FNYEAQ. The CDR3 has 13 amino acids. DNA of the CDR3: TGTGCCAGCAGCTTACAAGTTCGGAGCGAGCAGTACTTC. It yields the protein CASSLQVRSEQYF.

This clone was recorded once. The chain carries TRBV16 and TRBJ1-5; D is uncertain. V was clipped by 4 bases and J by 5 bases, with 18 bases between them. CDR1 and CDR2 (germline): KGHSY, FQNENV. The CDR3 is 16 residues long. CDR3 sequence: CASSRGSTRTHQPQHF. As DNA, the CDR3 is TGTGCCAGCAGCCGAGGCTCGACGCGGACTCATCAGCCCCAGCATTTT.

The rearrangement uses TRBV27 and TRBJ2-7, with D maybe TRBD2 (6 bases). The CDR3 is 15 residues long. V dropped 3 bases and J dropped 4 bases, with 16 bases sitting between them. From germline, CDR1 is MNHEY and CDR2 SMNVEV (reference sequence). CDR3 amino acids: CASSFGIGEVYEQYF. For the CDR3, the DNA is TGTGCCAGCAGTTTCGGTATAGGGGAGGTTTACGAGCAGTACTTC.

The chain uses TRBV6-4 and TRBJ2-3; TRBD2 matches 9 bases. Germline V gene sequence: CDR1 MRHNA, CDR2 SNTAGT. There are 15 residues in the CDR3. Losses at the gene ends were 2 bases for V and 4 bases for J; bases not matched to a gene: 4. In DNA form, the CDR3 reads TGTGCCAGCAGTGACCGAGCGGGAGGTTCAGATACGCAGTATTTT. This encodes CASSDRAGGSDTQYF.

The chain joins TRBV6-1 to TRBJ2-2; the D gene is possibly TRBD1 (5 bases). Per germline, CDR1 MNHNS and CDR2 SASEGT. The CDR3 loop spans 14 amino acids. The germline V and J ends were trimmed by 3 bases and 3 bases, with 8 bases remaining between them. The CDR3 is CASSEGPDTGELFF. DNA for the CDR3: TGTGCCAGCAGTGAGGGGCCGGACACCGGGGAGCTGTTTTTT.

CDR3 sequence (DNA): TGTGCCACCATCGGGGGGGCTTGGGAGACCCAGTACTTC. It is translated as CATIGGAWETQYF. The chain links TRBV27 to TRBJ2-5; TRBD2 aligns across 8 bases. The CDR3 totals 13 residues. Germline loops: CDR1 MNHEY, CDR2 SMNVEV (reference sequence). V lost 10 bases and J lost 5; bases outside the gene matches: 9.

The J gene is TRBJ1-1, the V gene TRBV9; 7 bases agree with TRBD1. The V and J ends lost 1 base and 7 bases, in that order; junction bases with no gene match: 4. The CDR3 loop spans 13 amino acids. Germline V gives CDR1 SGDLS, CDR2 YYNGEE. The CDR3 loop reads CASSVSGGNEAFF. CDR3 nucleotides: TGTGCCAGCAGCGTATCAGGGGGTAATGAAGCTTTCTTT.

This clone was observed a handful of times. The chain joins TRBV19 to TRBJ1-2; tentative D call: TRBD1 (6 bases). Trimming took 8 bases from V and 8 from J, leaving 18 bases between them. Germline CDR1 reads LNHDA; CDR2 reads SQIVND (reference sequence). The CDR3 extends over 13 amino acids. Here the CDR3 DNA reads TGTGCCAGTTTAGATGACAGGTCCTTGGGCTACACCTTC. Amino acid sequence: CASLDDRSLGYTF.

The V call is TRBV6-4, the J call TRBJ1-1; maybe TRBD1 (6 bases). V lost 5 bases and J 1 base, leaving 11 bases between the germline ends. Per the germline V gene, CDR1 is MRHNA and CDR2 is SNTAGT. This CDR3 region has 14 residues. The CDR3 here is CASSQQGENTEAFF. CDR3 DNA: TGTGCCAGCAGTCAACAGGGAGAGAACACTGAAGCTTTCTTT.

J is TRBJ2-7 and V is TRBV6-1, with TRBD1 matching over 7 bases. The V gene's germline CDR1 is MNHNS and CDR2 SASEGT. The junction had 9 bases not matched to a gene; V was cut back by 5 bases and J by 2 bases. The CDR3 contains 15 residues. CDR3 nucleotides: TGTGCCAGCAGTTCACCGGGACAGCCTGCCTACGAGCAGTACTTC. Amino acids: CASSSPGQPAYEQYF.